The TCR beta chain described here comes from a study of a mutant IDH1 vaccine in newly diagnosed glioma. Across the whole study: Vaccine dosing followed radiotherapy by 4-6 weeks, or accompanied temozolomide cycles. Earlier care involved radiotherapy, temozolomide, or both, and the majority received both.

To note about this clone: Its target is unknown.

The time point is: week 5, during vaccination. Vaccinated patients received 300 ug of mutant IDH1 20-mer peptide per dose, with topical imiquimod. Clones were read by immunoSEQ multiplex PCR, and TCRdb kept only the in-frame ones, dropping some. The sample includes under 70,000 clones, around 80% of them seen just once. The CDR3 is 14 amino acids. V gave up 4 bases and J gave up 7 bases; unmatched junction bases: 10. Germline V lookup: CDR1 SGHKS, CDR2 YYEKEE (reference sequence). This chain connects TRBV5-5 to TRBJ1-2; 7 nucleotides align to TRBD1. The receptor comes from a woman aged 45-65 years with glioma. Here the sequenced sample was PBMCs, taken from a glioma patient whose treatment included an IDH1 peptide vaccine. CDR3 amino acids: CASSQNRGDGGYTF. CDR3 nucleotide sequence: TGTGCCAGCAGCCAAAACAGGGGAGATGGTGGCTACACCTTC. Filled out from reference TRBV5-5 and TRBJ1-2, the complete variable domain reads DAGVTQSPTHLIKTRGQQVTLRCSPISGHKSVSWYQQVLGQGPQFIFQYYEKEERGRGNFPDRFSARQFPNYSSELNVNALLLGDSALYLCASSQNRGDGGYTFGSGTRLTVV.